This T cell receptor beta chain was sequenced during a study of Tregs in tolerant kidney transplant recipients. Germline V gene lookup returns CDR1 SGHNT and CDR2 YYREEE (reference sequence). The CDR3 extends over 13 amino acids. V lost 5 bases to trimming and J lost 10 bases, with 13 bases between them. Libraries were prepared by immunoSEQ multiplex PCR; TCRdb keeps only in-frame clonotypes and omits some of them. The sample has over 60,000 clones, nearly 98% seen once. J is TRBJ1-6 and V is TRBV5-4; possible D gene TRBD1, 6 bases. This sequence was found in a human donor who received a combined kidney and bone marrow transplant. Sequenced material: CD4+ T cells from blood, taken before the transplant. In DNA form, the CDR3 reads TGTGCCAGCAGTCAGGACAGTAAGTCACCCCTCCACTTT. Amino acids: CASSQDSKSPLHF.